These 26 T cell receptor beta chains originate from one sample sequenced in a study of T cell repertoires in cytomegalovirus infection. One entry per CDR3 protein, called by TCRdb with MiXCR from the reads. Among around 530,000 distinct CDR3 sequences listed, around a quarter were seen once. The specimen sequenced was PBMCs. Every receptor here comes from a human donor in good health (CMV status not recorded). Some clones in this sample may be carry-over from other donors' samples.

This chain uses TRBV12-3 or TRBV12-4 with TRBJ2-5, with a weak D call TRBD2 (5 bases). The V end lost 3 bases, the J end lost 4 bases, and 9 bases lay between the germline ends. This CDR3 comprises 13 residues. CDR3 sequence: CASSFTRGETQYF. As DNA, the CDR3 is TGTGCCAGCAGTTTCACTAGAGGAGAGACCCAGTACTTC.

This clonotype has a handful of counts. The gene calls are TRBV27 and TRBJ2-3; the D gene is possibly TRBD2 (5 bases). V lost 3 bases and J lost 6, with 13 bases in between. The CDR3 is 14 amino acids. The germline V gene encodes CDR1 MNHEY and CDR2 SMNVEV (reference sequence). The CDR3 coding sequence is TGTGCCAGCAGTTTCCGAGGGCCCGTTGATACGCAGTATTTT. It is translated as CASSFRGPVDTQYF.

This clonotype was counted at least ten times. The chain combines TRBV7-6 with TRBJ2-7, with D unclear. Germline lookup yields CDR1 SGHVS and CDR2 FNYEAQ. Trimming stripped 5 bases from V and 3 bases from J, with 8 bases between. The CDR3 covers 12 residues. The CDR3 nucleotides read TGTGCCAGCAGCCCGGCGGACTACGAGCAGTACTTC. Its protein product is CASSPADYEQYF.

The rearrangement joins TRBV7-9 to TRBJ2-3; 12 bases are shared with TRBD2. Germline trimming cut 2 bases from V and 6 bases from J; bases unmatched to any gene: 6. Germline loops: CDR1 SEHNR, CDR2 FQNEAQ (reference sequence). There are 16 residues in the CDR3. The CDR3 DNA sequence: TGTGCCAGCAGCTTACCGACTAGCGGGAGAATGGATACGCAGTATTTT. Translating gives CASSLPTSGRMDTQYF.

The chain is built from TRBV7-4 and TRBJ2-1; D is possibly TRBD1 (6 bases). The germline V gene has CDR1 SGHVT and CDR2 SQSDAQ. Trimming took 2 bases from V and 4 from J, leaving 12 bases between them. The CDR3 length is 15 residues. CDR3 DNA: TGTGCCAGCAGCTTATTGACAGGCGGTTACAATGAGCAGTTCTTC. Encoded protein: CASSLLTGGYNEQFF.

V is TRBV7-9 and J is TRBJ2-7, with D tentatively TRBD1 (5 bases). V shed 2 bases and J shed 2 bases, with 7 bases lying between them. This CDR3 has 13 residues. Per germline, CDR1 SEHNR and CDR2 FQNEAQ (reference sequence). The CDR3 region is CASSLKTAYEQYV. The CDR3 DNA reads as TGTGCCAGCAGCTTAAAGACAGCCTACGAGCAGTACGTC.

The rearrangement uses TRBV29-1 and TRBJ1-5; D might be TRBD1 (5 bases). Trimming stripped 0 bases from V and 5 bases from J, with 14 bases between. The germline V gene has CDR1 SQVTM and CDR2 ANQGSEA. The CDR3 length is 15 residues. The CDR3 DNA reads as TGCAGCGTTGAAGACCCCCTAGGGGCCGATCAGCCCCAGCATTTT. Translated: CSVEDPLGADQPQHF.

This clonotype was seen only a few times. The gene calls are TRBV7-8 and TRBJ1-1; 11 bases are shared with TRBD1. CDR3 length: 13 amino acids. V shed 5 bases, J shed 10 bases, and the junction held 6 bases outside the gene matches. Germline loops: CDR1 SGHVS, CDR2 FQNEAQ. The CDR3 here is CASSVDRGRVAFF. The CDR3, as DNA: TGTGCCAGCAGCGTGGACAGGGGGCGGGTAGCTTTCTTT.

The rearrangement joins TRBV18 to TRBJ2-4; 8 bases match TRBD2. The germline V gene encodes CDR1 KGHSH and CDR2 LQKENI. Trimming cost V 3 bases and J 1 base; bases outside gene matches: 11. The CDR3 covers 18 residues. The CDR3 protein is CASSPLREGPGAKNIQYF. The CDR3, as DNA: TGTGCCAGCTCACCTCTCCGGGAGGGCCCAGGCGCCAAAAACATTCAGTACTTC.

The chain has TRBV9 and TRBJ1-3, with 7 bases matching TRBD1. The CDR3 covers 19 residues. V was clipped by 2 bases and J by 4 bases; unmatched bases: 18. In germline, CDR1 is SGDLS, CDR2 YYNGEE. The CDR3 sequence is CASSVAVDSGGQLGNTIYF. The CDR3 region has the DNA TGTGCCAGCAGCGTCGCCGTCGACTCAGGGGGACAGCTGGGAAACACCATATATTTT.

This clonotype appeared a few times. This chain links TRBV5-4 with TRBJ2-7; D gene ambiguous. Germline CDR1 SGHNT, CDR2 YYREEE (reference sequence). Trimming pared 1 base from V and 2 bases from J, leaving 10 bases between. The CDR3 consists of 14 residues. CDR3 region: CASSLSPSAYEQYF. The CDR3 coding sequence is TGTGCCAGCAGCTTGTCACCGTCAGCCTACGAGCAGTACTTC.

CDR3 DNA: TGTGCCAGCAGTTACGACCAAGCGGGCTATAACTACGAGCAGTACGTC. It specifies CASSYDQAGYNYEQYV. The chain couples TRBV6-2 or TRBV6-3 to TRBJ2-7, with D perhaps matching TRBD2 (6 bases). The length of the CDR3 is 16 residues. Germline CDR1 MNHEY, CDR2 SVGEGT. With 2 bases removed from V and 3 bases from J, the gap between germline ends came to 17 bases.

This clonotype showed up just a few times. The chain couples TRBV4-3 to TRBJ1-1, with a weak D call TRBD1 (6 bases). Trimming stripped 2 bases from V and 0 bases from J, with 16 bases between. The CDR3 length is 17 residues. Per the germline V gene, CDR1 is LGHNA and CDR2 is YSLEER. CDR3 in amino acids: CASSQSIPRGVNTEAFF. As DNA, the CDR3 is TGCGCCAGCAGCCAATCTATTCCGAGGGGGGTGAACACTGAAGCTTTCTTT.

At least ten counts were recorded for this clonotype. The chain is built from TRBV7-2 and TRBJ2-4; maybe TRBD2 (6 bases). This CDR3 spans 13 amino acids. CDR1 SGHTA and CDR2 FQGNSA come from the germline V gene. Trimming cost V 2 bases and J 9 bases, with 11 bases left between them. The chain's CDR3 is CASSLSGDGIQYF. In DNA form, the CDR3 reads TGTGCCAGCAGCTTATCGGGGGACGGCATTCAGTACTTC.

The J gene is TRBJ2-1, the V gene TRBV10-1, with 11 bases that match TRBD2. The CDR3 runs 15 residues. Germline CDR1 is WNHNN and CDR2 is SYGVQD (reference sequence). V was clipped by 6 bases and J by 9 bases; unmatched bases: 10. The CDR3, as DNA: TGCGCCAGCAGCGCGGGACTAGCGGTGGGAGGTGAGCAGTTCTTC. It codes for CASSAGLAVGGEQFF.

This clonotype was counted between two and nine times. The chain combines TRBV6-5 with TRBJ1-4; D is possibly TRBD1 (6 bases). The CDR3 spans 16 residues. The V end lost 0 bases, the J end lost 8 bases, and 16 bases lay between the germline ends. Germline loops: CDR1 MNHEY, CDR2 SVGAGI. The CDR3 is CASSYSPQGMEEKLFF. CDR3 in DNA: TGTGCCAGCAGTTACTCCCCACAGGGCATGGAGGAAAAACTGTTTTTT.

The chain joins TRBV19 to TRBJ1-2, with 7 nucleotides matching TRBD1. Trimming at V came to 7 bases and at J to 4 bases, leaving 6 bases not matched to a gene. Germline lookup yields CDR1 LNHDA and CDR2 SQIVND (reference sequence). The CDR3 runs to 13 residues. The CDR3 loop reads CASNAGGVYGYTF. CDR3 DNA sequence: TGTGCCAGTAACGCAGGGGGGGTCTATGGCTACACCTTC. The variable domain in full, completed from reference TRBV19 and TRBJ1-2, reads DGGITQSPKYLFRKEGQNVTLSCEQNLNHDAMYWYRQDPGQGLRLIYYSQIVNDFQKGDIAEGYSVSREKKESFPLTVTSAQKNPTAFYLCASNAGGVYGYTFGSGTRLTVV.

The chain combines TRBV28 with TRBJ1-1; 10 nucleotides agree with TRBD1. This CDR3 contains 16 residues. V shed 6 bases and J 0 bases; nucleotides not matched to a gene: 7. From germline, CDR1 is MDHEN and CDR2 SYDVKM. CDR3: CASRPRDRGMNTEAFF. Here the CDR3 DNA reads TGTGCCAGCAGGCCCCGGGACAGGGGCATGAACACTGAAGCTTTCTTT.

V gene TRBV12-3 or TRBV12-4 combines with J gene TRBJ1-5; TRBD1 might be the D (6 bases). The CDR3 runs to 16 residues. With 1 base removed from V and 0 bases from J, the gap between germline ends came to 10 bases. The CDR3, as DNA: TGTGCCAGCAGTTTAGACACAGGGTATAGCAATCAGCCCCAGCATTTT. Its translation is CASSLDTGYSNQPQHF.

The V gene is TRBV6-2 or TRBV6-3, the J gene TRBJ1-2; D gene unclear. The CDR3 is 12 amino acids. Germline V lookup: CDR1 MNHEY, CDR2 SVGEGT. V lost 2 bases to trimming and J lost 7 bases, with 8 bases between them. Here the CDR3 reads CASSYELGGYTF. The CDR3 DNA sequence: TGTGCCAGCAGTTACGAGCTAGGTGGCTACACCTTC.

This chain joins TRBV12-3 or TRBV12-4 and TRBJ2-5, with 11 bases lining up with TRBD2. The V and J ends lost 2 bases and 7 bases, in that order; junction bases with no gene match: 6. The CDR3 extends over 15 amino acids. Written as DNA, the CDR3 is TGTGCCAGCAGTTTACTAGCGGGAGGCCCGTTGACCCAGTACTTC. Translation: CASSLLAGGPLTQYF.

This clonotype was found many times. This chain joins TRBV12-3 or TRBV12-4 and TRBJ1-3, with D uncertain. Trimming shortened V by 5 bases and J by 0 bases, and 8 bases separated the two germline ends. The CDR3 consists of 14 residues. In nucleotides, the CDR3 is TGTGCCAGCAGTATCACAGTCTCTGGAAACACCATATATTTT. This encodes CASSITVSGNTIYF.

The chain combines TRBV24-1 with TRBJ2-5; 7 bases match TRBD2. This CDR3 has 15 amino acids. The V segment lost 3 bases and the J segment 3 bases; nucleotides outside the gene matches: 6. CDR1 is KGHDR and CDR2 is SFDVKD in the germline V gene. The CDR3 coding sequence is TGTGCCACCAGTGATCCGCCGGGAGGAAAAGAGACCCAGTACTTC. Residues: CATSDPPGGKETQYF.

The chain is built from TRBV6-5 and TRBJ2-7; 7 bases map to TRBD1. Germline lookup yields CDR1 MNHEY and CDR2 SVGAGI. This CDR3 spans 14 amino acids. Germline trimming cut 7 bases from V and 6 bases from J; bases unmatched to any gene: 12. The CDR3 spells CASTSLDRNGEQYF. CDR3 bases: TGTGCCAGCACCTCTTTGGACAGGAATGGCGAGCAGTACTTC.

This clonotype was picked up a small number of times. The chain has TRBV7-8 and TRBJ2-7, with 8 bases that match TRBD1. With 7 bases clipped from V and 3 bases from J, the junction kept 17 bases outside the gene matches. Germline V lookup: CDR1 SGHVS, CDR2 FQNEAQ. The CDR3 is 17 amino acids. CDR3 loop: CASIMGGLGQGFYEQYF. As DNA, the CDR3 is TGTGCCAGCATCATGGGGGGTCTCGGACAGGGATTCTACGAGCAGTACTTC.

J is TRBJ2-1 and V is TRBV7-2, with D maybe TRBD1 (5 bases). With 6 bases removed from V and 13 bases from J, the gap between germline ends came to 16 bases. Germline assignment: CDR1 SGHTA and CDR2 FQGNSA. This CDR3 comprises 12 residues. CDR3 sequence (DNA): TGTGCCAGCAGTCCTATGGGGCTTTTCCAGTTCTTC. Translating gives CASSPMGLFQFF. Supplemented by reference TRBV7-2 and TRBJ2-1, the full variable domain reads GAGVSQSPSNKVTEKGKDVELRCDPISGHTALYWYRQSLGQGLEFLIYFQGNSAPDKSGLPSDRFSAERTGGSVSTLTIQRTQQEDSAVYLCASSPMGLFQFFGPGTRLTVL.